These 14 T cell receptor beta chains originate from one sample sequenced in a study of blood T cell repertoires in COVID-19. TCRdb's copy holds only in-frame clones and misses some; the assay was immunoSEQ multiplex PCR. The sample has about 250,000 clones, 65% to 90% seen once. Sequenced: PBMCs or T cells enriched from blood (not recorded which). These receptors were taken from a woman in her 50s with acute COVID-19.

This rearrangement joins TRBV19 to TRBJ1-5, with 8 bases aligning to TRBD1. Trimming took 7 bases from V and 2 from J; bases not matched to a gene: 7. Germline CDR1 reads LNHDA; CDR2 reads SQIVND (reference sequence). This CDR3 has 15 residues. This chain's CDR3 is CASTQGGRGNQPQHF. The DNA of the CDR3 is TGTGCCAGTACACAGGGGGGAAGGGGCAATCAGCCCCAGCATTTT. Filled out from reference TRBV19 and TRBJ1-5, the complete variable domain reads DGGITQSPKYLFRKEGQNVTLSCEQNLNHDAMYWYRQDPGQGLRLIYYSQIVNDFQKGDIAEGYSVSREKKESFPLTVTSAQKNPTAFYLCASTQGGRGNQPQHFGDGTRLSIL.

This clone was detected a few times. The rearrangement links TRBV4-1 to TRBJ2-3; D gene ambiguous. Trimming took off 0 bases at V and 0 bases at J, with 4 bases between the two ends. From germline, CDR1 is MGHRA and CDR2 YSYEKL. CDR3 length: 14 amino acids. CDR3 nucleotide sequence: TGCGCCAGCAGCCAAGAGCAGAGCACAGATACGCAGTATTTT. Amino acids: CASSQEQSTDTQYF.

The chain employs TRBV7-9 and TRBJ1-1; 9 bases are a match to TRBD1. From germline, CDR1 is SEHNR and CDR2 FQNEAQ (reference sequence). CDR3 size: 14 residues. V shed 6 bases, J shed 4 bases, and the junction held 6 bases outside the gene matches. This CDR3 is CASRPQGASTEAFF. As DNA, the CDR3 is TGTGCCAGCAGACCACAGGGGGCCAGCACTGAAGCTTTCTTT. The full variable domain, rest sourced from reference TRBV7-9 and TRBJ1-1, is DTGVSQNPRHKITKRGQNVTFRCDPISEHNRLYWYRQTLGQGPEFLTYFQNEAQLEKSRLLSDRFSAERPKGSFSTLEIQRTEQGDSAMYLCASRPQGASTEAFFGQGTRLTVV.

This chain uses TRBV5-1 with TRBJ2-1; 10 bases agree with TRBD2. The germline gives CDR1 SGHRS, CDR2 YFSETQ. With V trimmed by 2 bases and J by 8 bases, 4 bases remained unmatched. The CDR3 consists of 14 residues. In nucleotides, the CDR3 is TGCGCCAGCAGCTTAGCTAGCGGGGGCCATGAGCAGTTCTTC. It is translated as CASSLASGGHEQFF.

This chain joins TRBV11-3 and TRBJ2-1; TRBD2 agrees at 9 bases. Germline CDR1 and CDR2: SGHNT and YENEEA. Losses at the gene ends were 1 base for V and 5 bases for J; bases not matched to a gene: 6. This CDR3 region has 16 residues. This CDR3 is CASSLGTGLAHNEQFF. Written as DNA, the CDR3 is TGTGCCAGCAGCTTAGGAACCGGACTAGCGCACAATGAGCAGTTCTTC. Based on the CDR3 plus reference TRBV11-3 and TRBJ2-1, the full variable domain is EAGVVQSPRYKIIEKKQPVAFWCNPISGHNTLYWYLQNLGQGPELLIRYENEEAVDDSQLPKDRFSAERLKGVDSTLKIQPAELGDSAVYLCASSLGTGLAHNEQFFGPGTRLTVL.

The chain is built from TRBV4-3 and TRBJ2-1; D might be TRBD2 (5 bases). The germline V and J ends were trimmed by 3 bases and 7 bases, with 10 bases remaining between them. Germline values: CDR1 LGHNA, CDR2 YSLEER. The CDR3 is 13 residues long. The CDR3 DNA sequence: TGCGCCAGCAGCCAGGGCGGGCGGAATGAGCAGTTCTTC. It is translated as CASSQGGRNEQFF.

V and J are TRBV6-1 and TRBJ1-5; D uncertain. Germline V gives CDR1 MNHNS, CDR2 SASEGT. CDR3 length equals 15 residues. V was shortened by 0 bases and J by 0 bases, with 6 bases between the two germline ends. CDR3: CASSEALYSNQPQHF. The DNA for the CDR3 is TGTGCCAGCAGTGAAGCCCTATATAGCAATCAGCCCCAGCATTTT.

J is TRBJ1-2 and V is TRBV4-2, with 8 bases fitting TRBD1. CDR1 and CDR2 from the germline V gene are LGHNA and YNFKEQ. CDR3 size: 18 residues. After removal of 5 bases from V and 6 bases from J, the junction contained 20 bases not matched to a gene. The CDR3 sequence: CASSNVGTAGGLVDGYTF. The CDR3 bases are TGTGCCAGCAGCAATGTAGGTACGGCAGGGGGCTTGGTTGATGGCTACACCTTC.

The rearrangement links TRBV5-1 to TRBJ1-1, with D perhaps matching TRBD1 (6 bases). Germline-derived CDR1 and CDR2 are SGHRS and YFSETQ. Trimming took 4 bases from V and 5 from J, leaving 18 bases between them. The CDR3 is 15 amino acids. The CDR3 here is CASSQGRGGLTEAFF. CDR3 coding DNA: TGCGCCAGCAGCCAGGGACGAGGGGGATTGACTGAAGCTTTCTTT. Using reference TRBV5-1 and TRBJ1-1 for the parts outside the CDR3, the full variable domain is KAGVTQTPRYLIKTRGQQVTLSCSPISGHRSVSWYQQTPGQGLQFLFEYFSETQRNKGNFPGRFSGRQFSNSRSEMNVSTLELGDSALYLCASSQGRGGLTEAFFGQGTRLTVV.

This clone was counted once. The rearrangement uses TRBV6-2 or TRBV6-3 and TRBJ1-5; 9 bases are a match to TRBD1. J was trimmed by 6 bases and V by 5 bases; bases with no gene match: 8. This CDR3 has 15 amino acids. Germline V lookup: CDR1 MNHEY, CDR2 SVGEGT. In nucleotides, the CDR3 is TGTGCCAGCAGTGGAGGGACAGGGTTCGGTCAGCCCCAGCATTTT. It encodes CASSGGTGFGQPQHF.

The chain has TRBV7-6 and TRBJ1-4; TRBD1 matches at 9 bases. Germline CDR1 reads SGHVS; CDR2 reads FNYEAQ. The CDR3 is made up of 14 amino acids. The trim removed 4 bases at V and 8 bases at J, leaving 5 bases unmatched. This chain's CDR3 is CASSSGTGREKLFF. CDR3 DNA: TGTGCCAGCAGCTCCGGGACAGGGAGGGAAAAACTGTTTTTT.

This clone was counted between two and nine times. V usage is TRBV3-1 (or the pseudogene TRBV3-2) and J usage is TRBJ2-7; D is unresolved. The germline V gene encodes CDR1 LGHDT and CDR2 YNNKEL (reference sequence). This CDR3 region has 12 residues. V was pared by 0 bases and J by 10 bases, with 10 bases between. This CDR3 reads CASSQEARIQYF. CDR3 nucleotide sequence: TGTGCCAGCAGCCAAGAGGCTCGAATCCAGTACTTC.

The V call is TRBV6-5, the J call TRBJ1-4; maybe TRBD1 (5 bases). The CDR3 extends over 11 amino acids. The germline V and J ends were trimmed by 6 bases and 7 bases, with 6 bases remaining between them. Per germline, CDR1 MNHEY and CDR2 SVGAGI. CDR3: CASRGGEKLFF. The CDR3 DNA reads TGTGCCAGCAGGGGGGGTGAAAAACTGTTTTTT.

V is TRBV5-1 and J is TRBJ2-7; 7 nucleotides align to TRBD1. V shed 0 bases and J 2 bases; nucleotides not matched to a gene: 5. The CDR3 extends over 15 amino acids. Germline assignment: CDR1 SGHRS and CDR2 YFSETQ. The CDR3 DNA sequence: TGCGCCAGCAGCTTGGGACAGGGTTTCACCTACGAGCAGTACTTC. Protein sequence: CASSLGQGFTYEQYF.